This is a list of T cell receptor beta chains from one sample in a study of T cell responses to AZD1222 COVID-19 vaccine. TCRdb keeps only in-frame clones here, not all; method: immunoSEQ multiplex PCR. The table records roughly 150,000 clones, 87% of them present only once. The material was peripheral blood, obtained 28 days after the second AZD1222 dose. The origin of the receptors is an adult who received the AZD1222 COVID-19 vaccine. Each CDR3 is given with its conserved first and last residue. The D gene is left open where the match is weak. Expanded clones are given a class, and other clones once, few, many or no size at all.

J gene | V gene | CDR3 length | D gene | clone size | CDR3 protein | CDR3 DNA
TRBJ2-2 | TRBV3-1/TRBV3-2 | 16 | NA | NA | CASSQVFHTNTGELFF | TGTGCCAGCAGCCAAGTTTTTCACACGAACACCGGGGAGCTGTTTTTT
TRBJ1-4 | TRBV9 | 17 | TRBD1 | once | CASSVGQGALTNEKLFF | TGTGCCAGCAGCGTAGGACAGGGGGCATTGACTAATGAAAAACTGTTTTTT
TRBJ1-4 | TRBV5-1 | 12 | NA | NA | CASSMGNEKLFF | TGCGCCAGCAGTATGGGTAATGAAAAACTGTTTTTT
TRBJ1-1 | TRBV7-8 | 15 | NA | NA | CASRPREGKNTEAFF | TGTGCCAGCAGGCCCCGCGAGGGAAAGAACACTGAAGCTTTCTTT
TRBJ2-7 | TRBV6-2/TRBV6-3 | 14 | NA | NA | CASSRTDSSYEQYF | TGTGCCAGCAGCCGGACAGATAGCTCCTACGAGCAGTACTTC
TRBJ2-7 | TRBV3-1/TRBV3-2 | 16 | NA | once | CASSQVPFAGPYEQYF | TGTGCCAGCAGCCAAGTCCCTTTCGCAGGTCCCTACGAGCAGTACTTC
TRBJ2-5 | TRBV7-6 | 17 | TRBD1 | NA | CASSLTSGTGYQETQYF | TGTGCCAGCAGCTTAACCTCCGGGACAGGGTACCAAGAGACCCAGTACTTC
TRBJ2-2 | TRBV5-5 | 13 | NA | NA | CASSPQGAGELFF | TGTGCCAGCAGTCCTCAGGGCGCCGGGGAGCTGTTTTTT
TRBJ1-2 | TRBV3-1/TRBV3-2 | 13 | NA | NA | CASSQDLGDGYTF | TGTGCCAGCAGCCAGGACCTAGGGGATGGCTACACCTTC
TRBJ1-2 | TRBV6-6 | 15 | NA | NA | CASSKPTQVNYGYTF | TGTGCCAGCAGTAAACCGACACAAGTTAACTATGGCTACACCTTC